Following are 20 T cell receptor beta chains from one sample sequenced in a study of T-cell memory formation after mild COVID-19. TCRdb analysed the 5' RACE reads with MiXCR anew, one entry per CDR3 protein. The data show about 410,000 distinct CDR3 sequences, 20% to 30% seen once. Sequencing used PBMCs or a T cell subset sorted from them (not recorded which). The receptors were gathered from an adult woman who had mild COVID-19 (a few samples of this study predate the infection). Cell type and time point are not known.

This clonotype has only a few counts. Here the CDR3 DNA reads TGTGCCAGCAGCTTAAACCAGCCCAATGAGCAGTTCTTC. Protein: CASSLNQPNEQFF. The gene calls are TRBV7-2 and TRBJ2-1; D is undetermined. The CDR3 is made up of 13 amino acids. Germline lookup yields CDR1 SGHTA and CDR2 FQGNSA. V was shortened by 2 bases and J by 6 bases, with 8 bases between the two germline ends.

This clonotype came up a few times. The chain carries TRBV6-5 and TRBJ2-3, with a tentative D call TRBD2 (5 bases). V was shortened by 6 bases and J by 0 bases, with 10 bases between the two germline ends. The CDR3 length is 14 residues. The germline gives CDR1 MNHEY, CDR2 SVGAGI. The CDR3 sequence: CASRVPGSTDTQYF. The CDR3 bases are TGTGCCAGCAGGGTCCCGGGGAGCACAGATACGCAGTATTTT.

The V call is TRBV27, the J call TRBJ2-1; TRBD2 agrees at 10 bases. Germline V gene lookup returns CDR1 MNHEY and CDR2 SMNVEV (reference sequence). This CDR3 is 16 amino acids long. J was trimmed by 7 bases and V by 8 bases; bases with no gene match: 14. DNA of the CDR3: TGTGCCAGCCCCAGGCTAGCGGGAGTAGATTGGAATGAGCAGTTCTTC. Its protein is CASPRLAGVDWNEQFF.

In its sample, this clonotype was seen once. The chain couples TRBV7-6 to TRBJ1-4; tentatively, D is TRBD1 (5 bases). The germline V gene has CDR1 SGHVS and CDR2 FNYEAQ. The CDR3 is 14 amino acids. V was cut by 4 bases and J by 7 bases, with 13 bases left in between. The CDR3 DNA reads TGTGCCAGCAGCTCGACAGCCCGCGGTGAAAAACTGTTTTTT. Amino acid sequence: CASSSTARGEKLFF.

The J gene is TRBJ2-2, the V gene TRBV2; 10 bases line up with TRBD2. With V trimmed by 6 bases and J by 4 bases, 8 bases remained unmatched. The CDR3 spans 16 residues. Germline CDR1 reads SNHLY; CDR2 reads FYNNEI. The CDR3 DNA reads as TGTGCCAGCAGAGACCTAGCGGGAGTAGGCACCGGGGAGCTGTTTTTT. Residues: CASRDLAGVGTGELFF.

This chain links TRBV20-1 with TRBJ2-5; tentative D call: TRBD2 (6 bases). Germline CDR1 DFQATT, CDR2 SNEGSKA (reference sequence). V was clipped by 6 bases and J by 3 bases, with 17 bases between them. The CDR3 is 14 residues long. CDR3 DNA: TGCAGTGCCACCCGGGACTCCTACAAAGAGACCCAGTACTTC. As protein: CSATRDSYKETQYF.

This sequence joins TRBV5-1 and TRBJ2-3; D perhaps matches TRBD2 (6 bases). Deletions cut 1 base from V and 0 bases from J, with 12 bases between. The V gene's germline CDR1 is SGHRS and CDR2 YFSETQ. The CDR3 consists of 16 residues. CDR3 coding DNA: TGCGCCAGCAGCTTGTCGGGGACTCTTAGCACAGATACGCAGTATTTT. The encoded protein is CASSLSGTLSTDTQYF.

This clonotype was seen a handful of times. J is TRBJ2-1 and V is TRBV12-3 or TRBV12-4, with 8 bases fitting TRBD2. The CDR3 length is 17 residues. The V and J ends lost 7 bases and 5 bases, in that order; junction bases with no gene match: 16. For the CDR3, the DNA is TGTGCCAGCACCCGAAAAGGGCGGGGGGTTAGGAACAATGAGCAGTTCTTC. As protein: CASTRKGRGVRNNEQFF.

The J gene is TRBJ2-1, the V gene TRBV20-1; TRBD2 matches at 9 bases. The CDR3 spans 14 residues. The germline gives CDR1 DFQATT, CDR2 SNEGSKA (reference sequence). V trimming: 1 base; J trimming: 8 bases; junction bases outside the gene matches: 6. The CDR3 DNA sequence: TGCAGTGCTAGAGGTAGCGGGGGTATCTATGAGCAGTTCTTC. This gives the protein CSARGSGGIYEQFF.

This clonotype was seen a handful of times. The CDR3 here is CASTLTGGVYEQYF. DNA for the CDR3: TGTGCCAGCACTCTAACAGGGGGCGTGTACGAGCAGTACTTC. V is TRBV7-8 and J is TRBJ2-7; TRBD1 agrees at 9 bases. Germline CDR1 reads SGHVS; CDR2 reads FQNEAQ. The CDR3 is 14 amino acids. The V and J ends lost 7 bases and 4 bases, in that order; junction bases with no gene match: 8.

This clonotype was recorded once. The J gene is TRBJ2-7, the V gene TRBV6-5; possibly TRBD2 for D (5 bases). V lost 0 bases to trimming and J lost 0 bases, with 9 bases between them. Per germline, CDR1 MNHEY and CDR2 SVGAGI. CDR3 size: 15 residues. This chain's CDR3 is CASSYSREGSYEQYF. For the CDR3, the DNA is TGTGCCAGCAGTTACTCACGAGAGGGCTCCTACGAGCAGTACTTC.

This clonotype was seen a few times. The chain is built from TRBV18 and TRBJ2-1; D may match TRBD1 or TRBD2 (7 bases each). Germline CDR1 is KGHSH and CDR2 is LQKENI. This CDR3 spans 15 amino acids. With 3 bases removed from V and 5 bases from J, the gap between germline ends came to 14 bases. Written as DNA, the CDR3 is TGTGCCAGCTCACCGTCGACAGGGACTAACAATGAGCAGTTCTTC. This sequence encodes CASSPSTGTNNEQFF. The whole variable domain, filled in from reference TRBV18 and TRBJ2-1, reads NAGVMQNPRHLVRRRGQEARLRCSPMKGHSHVYWYRQLPEEGLKFMVYLQKENIIDESGMPKERFSAEFPKEGPSILRIQQVVRGDSAAYFCASSPSTGTNNEQFFGPGTRLTVL.

This chain links TRBV7-8 with TRBJ1-3; D gene unclear. V shed 5 bases and J shed 2 bases, with 16 bases lying between them. This CDR3 spans 16 amino acids. Germline CDR1 SGHVS, CDR2 FQNEAQ. CDR3 region: CASSHRGHSTGNTIYF. In nucleotides, the CDR3 is TGTGCCAGCAGCCACCGCGGCCACAGCACTGGAAACACCATATATTTT.

This clonotype was counted between two and nine times. V usage is TRBV6-1 and J usage is TRBJ1-2; D remains unclear. This CDR3 region has 12 residues. Germline CDR1 reads MNHNS; CDR2 reads SASEGT. Trimming took off 3 bases at V and 5 bases at J, with 7 bases between the two ends. CDR3 amino acids: CASSDPTYGYTF. DNA for the CDR3: TGTGCCAGCAGTGATCCCACGTATGGCTACACCTTC.

J is TRBJ1-1 and V is TRBV4-1; 10 positions match TRBD1. The CDR3 sequence is 18 residues long. Germline trimming cut 1 base from V and 3 bases from J; bases unmatched to any gene: 11. The germline V gene encodes CDR1 MGHRA and CDR2 YSYEKL. The CDR3 DNA follows: TGCGCCAGCAGCCAAGTTGGGACAGGGGTCGGCGGGTACACTGAAGCTTTCTTT. This codes for CASSQVGTGVGGYTEAFF.

The V gene is TRBV5-4, the J gene TRBJ2-7, with 7 bases identical to TRBD1. This CDR3 is 15 amino acids long. The V and J ends lost 4 bases and 2 bases, in that order; junction bases with no gene match: 9. The germline V gene encodes CDR1 SGHNT and CDR2 YYREEE (reference sequence). The CDR3, as DNA: TGTGCCAGCAGCCCAGGAGACAGGGTGCCCTACGAGCAGTACTTC. It yields the protein CASSPGDRVPYEQYF.

V usage is TRBV7-8 and J usage is TRBJ2-7, with TRBD2 matching 11 bases. J gave up 3 bases and V 4 bases, and 5 bases lay outside the gene matches. The CDR3 spans 15 residues. Germline CDR1 SGHVS, CDR2 FQNEAQ. The CDR3 DNA follows: TGTGCCAGCAGCTCCCTAGCGGGAGGACACTACGAGCAGTACTTC. Amino acids: CASSSLAGGHYEQYF. Variable domain in full (rest from reference TRBV7-8 and TRBJ2-7): GAGVSQSPRYKVAKRGQDVALRCDPISGHVSLFWYQQALGQGPEFLTYFQNEAQLDKSGLPSDRFFAERPEGSVSTLKIQRTQQEDSAVYLCASSSLAGGHYEQYFGPGTRLTVT.

This rearrangement joins TRBV11-2 to TRBJ2-7, with unresolved D. CDR3 length: 13 amino acids. The V gene lost 2 bases and the J gene lost 0 bases, with 5 bases spanning the gap. Germline V gives CDR1 SGHAT, CDR2 FQNNGV. CDR3: CASSLLPSYEQYF. CDR3 nucleotide sequence: TGTGCCAGCAGCTTACTTCCCTCCTACGAGCAGTACTTC.

The chain recombines TRBV9 with TRBJ2-3; 10 bases fit TRBD2. CDR3 length: 13 residues. CDR1 and CDR2 (germline): SGDLS, YYNGEE. The V gene end was trimmed by 3 bases and the J gene end by 5 bases; junction bases not matched to a gene: 0. CDR3 bases: TGTGCCAGCAGCGGGACTAGCGGAGATACGCAGTATTTT. Amino acid sequence: CASSGTSGDTQYF.

This clonotype has more than one count but fewer than ten. This chain links TRBV20-1 with TRBJ2-3; 8 bases are shared with TRBD2. The junction had 20 bases not matched to a gene; V was cut back by 3 bases and J by 3 bases. The CDR3 spans 19 residues. Germline V lookup: CDR1 DFQATT, CDR2 SNEGSKA (reference sequence). DNA of the CDR3: TGCAGTGCTAGCTCCACCGTAATGGCAGCGGGAGTTGGGACAGATACGCAGTATTTT. This sequence encodes CSASSTVMAAGVGTDTQYF.